This T cell receptor (beta chain) was profiled in a study of T-cell memory formation after mild COVID-19. Study background: The TCR clusters were mostly specific to one donor. General study findings and limits: Researchers found some responding clones in pre-infection memory, a sign that cross-reactive memory joined.

The 5'RACE method, run with constant-segment primers, produced TCR alpha and TCR beta cDNA libraries (carrying sample barcodes and UMIs). TCRdb analysed the 5' RACE reads with MiXCR anew, one entry per CDR3 protein. The sample consists of 300,000 to 350,000 distinct CDR3 sequences, roughly 21% of them appearing once. This clonotype was seen more than once but under ten times. Its antigen is as yet unknown. CDR1 and CDR2 from the germline V gene are SGHKS and YYEKEE (reference sequence). V dropped 4 bases and J dropped 0 bases, with 11 bases sitting between them. The CDR3 runs to 14 residues. V and J are TRBV5-5 and TRBJ2-7, with no clear D. The receptor comes from a man aged 18 to 29 who had mild COVID-19 (a few samples of this study predate the infection). Cell type and time point are not known. The sample comprised PBMCs or a T cell subset sorted from them (not recorded which). The CDR3 DNA reads TGTGCCAGCAGCGACCGTCAGGACTCCTACGAGCAGTACTTC. Protein sequence: CASSDRQDSYEQYF.